This T cell receptor (beta chain) was retrieved from a study of patients and donors after allogeneic stem cell transplantation. TCRdb used MiXCR to reprocess the RT-PCR reads, holding one entry per CDR3 protein. The table has 200,000 to 250,000 distinct CDR3 sequences, around an eighth seen once; the top ten hold roughly 11%. Germline CDR1 SGHNT, CDR2 YENEEA. This CDR3 comprises 16 residues. The V gene lost 2 bases and the J gene lost 3 bases, with 15 bases spanning the gap. The TCR comes from a human donor who was either an allogeneic HSCT recipient or a stem cell or donor lymphocyte infusion donor (not recorded which). It is not recorded whose cells these are; they may come from a transplant donor. This rearrangement joins TRBV11-3 to TRBJ2-3; D call uncertain. Sequencing used blood, either unsorted or a sorted T cell fraction (not recorded which). The CDR3 loop is CASSLSLNTITDTQYF. The CDR3 DNA reads as TGTGCCAGCAGCTTAAGCCTTAATACTATAACAGATACGCAGTATTTT.